This T cell receptor beta chain was profiled in a study of blood T cell repertoires in COVID-19. Study in general: The origin of the acute and convalescent COVID-19 samples was the United States, Italy and Spain. From T cells, B-cell-depleted T cells, or PBMCs came the material, which was cDNA or gDNA.

Original processing notes: Amplification of reference gene primers was used by the study to estimate nucleated cell counts. Clones were sequenced by immunoSEQ multiplex PCR, and TCRdb holds only the in-frame ones, with some missing. V and J calls and clone size are those listed in that table; D and trimming were worked out from the DNA. Of fewer than 110,000 clones in the sample, 87% were seen once. The CDR3 has 14 amino acids. V lost 3 bases to trimming and J lost 4 bases; unmatched junction nucleotides: 3. Germline loops: CDR1 MDHEN, CDR2 SYDVKM. V gene TRBV28 combines with J gene TRBJ1-5, with 7 nucleotides matching TRBD1. The receptor's source is a man in his fifties in a cohort sampled during active COVID-19. Input material: peripheral blood. The CDR3 region is CASSFAGGNQPQHF. Here the CDR3 DNA reads TGTGCCAGCAGTTTCGCAGGGGGAAATCAGCCCCAGCATTTT.